These T cell receptor beta chains were read from a single sample in a study of OX40 agonist ivuxolimab in advanced cancers. The repertoire was sequenced with immunoSEQ multiplex PCR; TCRdb's copy has only in-frame clones and lacks some. The sample yields about 58,000 clones, approximately 80% seen once. Sequences were derived from CD4+ or CD8+ T cells sorted from blood, sampled in a trial of the OX40 agonist ivuxolimab. The source of these receptors is an adult with an advanced solid tumor such as melanoma, head and neck, liver or kidney cancer. CDR3s include the opening cysteine and the closing phenylalanine or tryptophan. D genes are given only for firm matches. The size of a clone is reported for some rows only, either as once, few or many, or as a class for expanded clones.

CDR3nt: TGTGCCAGGGGAGGGTATGAGCAGTTCTTC
CDR3aa: CARGGYEQFF
j_gene: TRBJ2-1
abundance: .
v_gene: TRBV2
d_gene: TRBD2

CDR3nt: TGTGCCAGCAGCGTAGGCGGGGCGTCGGGCTATGGCTACACCTTC
CDR3aa: CASSVGGASGYGYTF
j_gene: TRBJ1-2
abundance: .
v_gene: TRBV9
d_gene: .

CDR3nt: TGTGCCAGCAGCTTAGTTCTCGGACAGGGCACAGATACGCAGTATTTT
CDR3aa: CASSLVLGQGTDTQYF
j_gene: TRBJ2-3
abundance: .
v_gene: TRBV7-9
d_gene: TRBD1

CDR3nt: TGTGCCAGCAGTGAAGCGAACAGGGGGCAGGGGACCCAGTACTTC
CDR3aa: CASSEANRGQGTQYF
j_gene: TRBJ2-5
abundance: few
v_gene: TRBV2
d_gene: TRBD1

CDR3nt: TGTGCCAGCGGGACAGCGGCTCAAGAGACCCAGTACTTC
CDR3aa: CASGTAAQETQYF
j_gene: TRBJ2-5
abundance: .
v_gene: TRBV28
d_gene: TRBD1

CDR3nt: TGTGCCAGCAGCTTGGCTAATAGGGGAAACATTCAGTACTTC
CDR3aa: CASSLANRGNIQYF
j_gene: TRBJ2-4
abundance: .
v_gene: TRBV5-4
d_gene: .

CDR3nt: TGTGCCAGCAGCCGTGCTGGGGGCGGCTACGAGCAGTACTTC
CDR3aa: CASSRAGGGYEQYF
j_gene: TRBJ2-7
abundance: .
v_gene: TRBV7-6
d_gene: .

CDR3nt: TGTGCCAGCTCACCAGGGGGGAGGGTCGACGAGCAGTACTTC
CDR3aa: CASSPGGRVDEQYF
j_gene: TRBJ2-7
abundance: .
v_gene: TRBV18
d_gene: TRBD2

CDR3nt: TGTGCCAGCTCCCCAGGGAGGAGTCCCTACGAGCAGTACTTC
CDR3aa: CASSPGRSPYEQYF
j_gene: TRBJ2-7
abundance: .
v_gene: TRBV18
d_gene: .

CDR3nt: TGTGCCAGTAGCCACCAGGGGGCGGGGGAGACCCAGTACTTC
CDR3aa: CASSHQGAGETQYF
j_gene: TRBJ2-5
abundance: .
v_gene: TRBV19
d_gene: TRBD1

CDR3nt: TGTGCCAGCAGTTACGAGTGGCAGGGTTATAATTCACCCCTCCACTTT
CDR3aa: CASSYEWQGYNSPLHF
j_gene: TRBJ1-6
abundance: .
v_gene: TRBV6-5
d_gene: .

CDR3nt: TGTGCCAGCAGTTGGACAGGGGGCAATGAGCAGTTCTTC
CDR3aa: CASSWTGGNEQFF
j_gene: TRBJ2-1
abundance: .
v_gene: TRBV7-3
d_gene: TRBD1

CDR3nt: TGTGCCAGCAGCTTAACGGGGGCTGGTAGGGAGACCCAGTACTTC
CDR3aa: CASSLTGAGRETQYF
j_gene: TRBJ2-5
abundance: .
v_gene: TRBV11-1
d_gene: .

CDR3nt: TGCGCCAGCAGCCAAGTAGAGACAGGGCAAGAGACCCAGTACTTC
CDR3aa: CASSQVETGQETQYF
j_gene: TRBJ2-5
abundance: .
v_gene: TRBV4-1
d_gene: TRBD1

CDR3nt: TGTGCCAGCAGTTTAAGGGGGGATGCGGACACTGAAGCTTTCTTT
CDR3aa: CASSLRGDADTEAFF
j_gene: TRBJ1-1
abundance: .
v_gene: TRBV27
d_gene: .

CDR3nt: TGTGCCAGTAGAATAGGGGTCGGCGAGCAGTACTTC
CDR3aa: CASRIGVGEQYF
j_gene: TRBJ2-7
abundance: .
v_gene: TRBV6-5
d_gene: .

CDR3nt: TGTGCCAGCAGTGTAAGCGGGGGAGGCCACCAGACCCAGTACTTC
CDR3aa: CASSVSGGGHQTQYF
j_gene: TRBJ2-5
abundance: .
v_gene: TRBV6-1
d_gene: TRBD2

CDR3nt: TGTGCCAGCAGCCAAAGGAGACAGGCGGGGTTAGCCAAAAACATTCAGTACTTC
CDR3aa: CASSQRRQAGLAKNIQYF
j_gene: TRBJ2-4
abundance: .
v_gene: TRBV4-2
d_gene: .

CDR3nt: TGTGCCAGCAGCTTTAAGGGAGCTGAAGCTTTCTTT
CDR3aa: CASSFKGAEAFF
j_gene: TRBJ1-1
abundance: few
v_gene: TRBV5-6
d_gene: .

CDR3nt: TGTGCCAGCAGCTTGGCGGGGGTCGCCCCCTACGAGCAGTACTTC
CDR3aa: CASSLAGVAPYEQYF
j_gene: TRBJ2-7
abundance: .
v_gene: TRBV5-6
d_gene: .